This T cell receptor (beta chain) was sequenced in a study of blood T cells in healthy people across ages. Alongside a J-beta primer mix, a sample-barcoded 5' primer served in a second PCR lasting about 6 to 11 cycles. TCRdb re-analysed the 5' RACE reads in MiXCR, keeping a single row per CDR3 protein. This sample carries 710,000 or so distinct CDR3 sequences, 20% to 25% of them seen once, and the ten largest clones take around 22%. This CDR3 contains 12 residues. Trimming stripped 3 bases from V and 6 bases from J, with 9 bases between. The sequence was obtained from an older man in good health. Sequenced material: blood. The genes are TRBV12-3 or TRBV12-4 and TRBJ2-7, with D possibly matching TRBD1 (5 bases). The DNA for the CDR3 is TGTGCCAGCAGTTTCCAGGGTTTCGAGCAGTACTTC. Amino acid sequence: CASSFQGFEQYF.